The 27 T cell receptor beta chains presented below share a single source sample, sequenced in a study of siplizumab effects on memory and regulatory T cells. Sequenced by immunoSEQ multiplex PCR; TCRdb stores in-frame clones only, minus some. This sample has approximately 75,000 clones; 93% occur once, and the top ten carry 5%. The sample consisted of CD8+ T cells sorted from blood. These TCRs come from a human donor in good health.

This chain links TRBV2 with TRBJ2-1; the match to TRBD2 covers 7 bases. Trimming took 6 bases from V and 0 from J; bases not matched to a gene: 5. Germline V CDR1 and CDR2: SNHLY, FYNNEI. The CDR3 consists of 15 residues. The CDR3 region has the DNA TGTGCCAGCAGGGGGCGGGGGAGCTCCTACAATGAGCAGTTCTTC. Encoded protein: CASRGRGSSYNEQFF.

This chain uses TRBV28 with TRBJ1-5; no definite D call. Germline CDR1 reads MDHEN; CDR2 reads SYDVKM. The CDR3 runs 11 residues. Trimming cost V 3 bases and J 7 bases, with 4 bases left between them. CDR3 sequence: CASSFGQPQHF. The CDR3 DNA follows: TGTGCCAGCAGTTTCGGACAGCCCCAGCATTTT. Combining the CDR3 with reference TRBV28 and TRBJ1-5 gives the whole variable domain DVKVTQSSRYLVKRTGEKVFLECVQDMDHENMFWYRQDPGLGLRLIYFSYDVKMKEKGDIPEGYSVSREKKERFSLILESASTNQTSMYLCASSFGQPQHFGDGTRLSIL.

This clone was observed a single time. The rearrangement links TRBV27 to TRBJ2-7; D remains unclear. CDR1 is MNHEY and CDR2 is SMNVEV in the germline V gene (reference sequence). The CDR3 spans 13 residues. The V and J ends lost 4 bases and 1 base respectively, with 8 bases between them. CDR3 sequence reads: CASSYGVSYEQYF. The DNA of the CDR3 is TGTGCCAGCAGTTACGGCGTTTCCTACGAGCAGTACTTC.

The chain employs TRBV9 and TRBJ1-4; D unclear. Germline CDR1 reads SGDLS; CDR2 reads YYNGEE. This CDR3 spans 16 amino acids. The ends were cut back, 0 bases at V and 11 bases at J, with 20 bases in the middle. The CDR3 loop is CASSVGSGPQAAKLFF. The CDR3 DNA reads as TGTGCCAGCAGCGTAGGGTCTGGTCCCCAGGCTGCCAAACTGTTTTTT.

This clone was counted a few times. This chain joins TRBV4-3 and TRBJ1-1; D remains unclear. Germline CDR1 reads LGHNA; CDR2 reads YSLEER. Trimming shortened V by 4 bases and J by 1 base, and 7 bases separated the two germline ends. This CDR3 comprises 13 residues. The CDR3 DNA reads TGCGCCAGCAGCCCGGAAGGGAACACTGAAGCTTTCTTT. Its protein product is CASSPEGNTEAFF.

CDR3 region: CASSQALRDSYGYTF. In DNA form, the CDR3 reads TGCGCCAGCAGCCAAGCTTTAAGGGACAGCTATGGCTACACCTTC. The rearrangement links TRBV4-1 to TRBJ1-2, with 7 bases lining up with TRBD1. The CDR3 is 15 residues long. The J segment lost 4 bases and the V segment lost 1 base, leaving 6 bases of the junction unmatched. The germline V gene has CDR1 MGHRA and CDR2 YSYEKL.

The CDR3 loop reads CASSLTGEETQYF. As DNA, the CDR3 is TGTGCCAGCAGCTTAACGGGAGAAGAGACCCAGTACTTC. V and J are TRBV7-3 and TRBJ2-5; maybe TRBD2 (5 bases). Trimming cost V 0 bases and J 3 bases, with 5 bases left between them. The CDR3 contains 13 residues. Germline-derived CDR1 and CDR2 are SGHTA and FQGTGA.

In DNA form, the CDR3 reads TGTGCCAGTTGCGGGGGGGCCCCAGAGACCCAGTACTTC. Encoded protein: CASCGGAPETQYF. The J gene is TRBJ2-5, the V gene TRBV19; 9 nucleotides agree with TRBD2. Germline V gene sequence: CDR1 LNHDA, CDR2 SQIVND (reference sequence). Germline trimming cut 8 bases from V and 4 bases from J; bases unmatched to any gene: 5. The CDR3 runs 13 residues. Based on the CDR3 plus reference TRBV19 and TRBJ2-5, the full variable domain is DGGITQSPKYLFRKEGQNVTLSCEQNLNHDAMYWYRQDPGQGLRLIYYSQIVNDFQKGDIAEGYSVSREKKESFPLTVTSAQKNPTAFYLCASCGGAPETQYFGPGTRLLVL.

The rearrangement uses TRBV4-3 and TRBJ2-3, with 11 bases that match TRBD2. This CDR3 has 15 amino acids. V shed 1 base, J shed 5 bases, and the junction held 2 bases outside the gene matches. Germline-derived CDR1 and CDR2 are LGHNA and YSLEER. As DNA, the CDR3 is TGCGCCAGCAGCCAAGCCGGGACTAGCGGAGATACGCAGTATTTT. It translates to CASSQAGTSGDTQYF.

The CDR3 is CASSTGLAGAPTDTQYF. The CDR3 DNA reads as TGTGCCAGTAGTACAGGACTAGCGGGGGCCCCCACAGATACGCAGTATTTT. V is TRBV19 and J is TRBJ2-3, with TRBD2 matching over 13 bases. Germline lookup yields CDR1 LNHDA and CDR2 SQIVND (reference sequence). V shed 4 bases and J 2 bases; nucleotides not matched to a gene: 6. CDR3 size: 17 residues.

The genes are TRBV7-9 and TRBJ2-5, with D possibly called TRBD1 or TRBD2 (6 bases each). The J call is uncertain, as TRBJ2-7 better fits the DNA end. The germline CDR1 and CDR2 sequences are SEHNR and FQNEAQ (reference sequence). The CDR3 totals 16 residues. CDR3 nucleotides: TGTGCCAGCAGCTACGACGGGACACTAGCCTTCTACGAGCAGTACTTC. It specifies CASSYDGTLAFYEQYF.

The genes are TRBV19 and TRBJ1-2; D may be TRBD1 (5 bases). This CDR3 contains 12 residues. The V and J ends lost 11 bases and 4 bases respectively, with 14 bases between them. The germline V gene encodes CDR1 LNHDA and CDR2 SQIVND (reference sequence). The CDR3 DNA reads as TGTGCCCGCAAAAGGGGAACCTATGGCTACACCTTC. Translating gives CARKRGTYGYTF.

The chain is built from TRBV11-1 and TRBJ2-1, with 8 positions matching TRBD1. Germline V gives CDR1 SGHAT, CDR2 FQDESV (reference sequence). CDR3 length: 14 residues. V lost 5 bases, J lost 7 bases, and 7 bases stayed unmatched. The chain's CDR3 is CASSPVNRGNEQFF. In DNA, the CDR3 is TGTGCCAGCAGCCCCGTTAACAGGGGGAATGAGCAGTTCTTC. Combining the CDR3 with reference TRBV11-1 and TRBJ2-1 gives the whole variable domain EAEVAQSPRYKITEKSQAVAFWCDPISGHATLYWYRQILGQGPELLVQFQDESVVDDSQLPKDRFSAERLKGVDSTLKIQPAELGDSAMYLCASSPVNRGNEQFFGPGTRLTVL.

V gene TRBV7-7 combines with J gene TRBJ2-1, with D perhaps matching TRBD2 (5 bases). The CDR3 spans 13 residues. V lost 4 bases and J 8 bases, leaving 12 bases between the germline ends. The germline CDR1 and CDR2 sequences are SSHAT and FNYEAQ (reference sequence). In nucleotides, the CDR3 is TGTGCCAGCAGCTATACCGTCGGGGATGAGCAGTTCTTC. This encodes CASSYTVGDEQFF.

The rearrangement links TRBV9 to TRBJ1-1; possibly TRBD1 for D (5 bases). The CDR3 has 12 residues. CDR1 SGDLS and CDR2 YYNGEE come from the germline V gene. V was clipped by 5 bases and J by 4 bases, with 9 bases between them. The CDR3 spells CASSYGGTEAFF. DNA of the CDR3: TGTGCCAGCAGTTACGGGGGCACTGAAGCTTTCTTT.

CDR3 sequence reads: CASNIRRLRPATNEKLFF. The CDR3 DNA follows: TGCGCCAGCAATATTCGGCGGCTTAGACCGGCAACTAATGAAAAACTGTTTTTT. V and J are TRBV5-1 and TRBJ1-4, with D uncertain. V was pared by 6 bases and J by 0 bases, with 21 bases between. CDR3 length equals 18 residues. Germline CDR1 and CDR2: SGHRS and YFSETQ.

This clone has only one observation. The rearrangement joins TRBV23-1 to TRBJ2-7; D is possibly TRBD2 (7 bases). TRBV23-1 qualifies as an ORF whose function is uncertain. The CDR3 runs 15 residues. V was pared by 0 bases and J by 1 base, with 10 bases between. This CDR3 is CASSQSGGLSYEQYF. The CDR3 DNA sequence: TGCGCCAGCAGTCAATCGGGGGGGCTTTCCTACGAGCAGTACTTC.

This chain links TRBV2 with TRBJ2-1; 11 nucleotides match TRBD2. V shed 9 bases and J 8 bases; nucleotides not matched to a gene: 9. The CDR3 totals 14 residues. The germline CDR1 and CDR2 sequences are SNHLY and FYNNEI. In DNA, the CDR3 is TGTGCCAGGATGGGGACTAGCGGATTCGATGAGCAGTTCTTC. As protein: CARMGTSGFDEQFF.

The rearrangement links TRBV4-1 to TRBJ2-3; 8 nucleotides agree with TRBD2. The CDR3 runs to 15 residues. Per germline, CDR1 MGHRA and CDR2 YSYEKL. The ends lost 4 bases at V and 2 bases at J; junction bases unmatched: 5. CDR3 amino acids: CASSPGGASTDTQYF. CDR3 coding DNA: TGCGCCAGCAGCCCCGGGGGGGCCTCCACAGATACGCAGTATTTT.

This chain links TRBV2 with TRBJ2-1, with a weak D call TRBD2 (7 bases). Trimming shortened V by 4 bases and J by 4 bases, and 20 bases separated the two germline ends. In germline, CDR1 is SNHLY, CDR2 FYNNEI. This CDR3 region has 17 residues. CDR3 loop: CASSVTRGGGGYNEQFF. CDR3 bases: TGTGCCAGCAGTGTGACCCGCGGGGGCGGGGGTTACAATGAGCAGTTCTTC. The whole variable domain, filled in from reference TRBV2 and TRBJ2-1, reads EPEVTQTPSHQVTQMGQEVILRCVPISNHLYFYWYRQILGQKVEFLVSFYNNEISEKSEIFDDQFSVERPDGSNFTLKIRSTKLEDSAMYFCASSVTRGGGGYNEQFFGPGTRLTVL.

The chain couples TRBV13 to TRBJ2-7, with TRBD1 as a possible D gene (5 bases). The germline gives CDR1 PRHDT, CDR2 FYEKMQ (reference sequence). The CDR3 contains 12 residues. The germline V and J ends were trimmed by 4 bases and 5 bases, with 9 bases remaining between them. CDR3 DNA: TGTGCCAGCAGCTCACCAGGGCACGAGCAGTACTTC. Translated, it gives CASSSPGHEQYF. The variable domain in full, completed from reference TRBV13 and TRBJ2-7, reads AAGVIQSPRHLIKEKRETATLKCYPIPRHDTVYWYQQGPGQDPQFLISFYEKMQSDKGSIPDRFSAQQFSDYHSELNMSSLELGDSALYFCASSSPGHEQYFGPGTRLTVT.

Only a few counts were recorded for this clone. This chain links TRBV10-2 with TRBJ2-7; no firm D call. Germline V CDR1 and CDR2: WSHSY, SAAADI. Trimming left V 6 bases short and J 7 bases short, with 10 bases between. The CDR3 length is 11 residues. The CDR3 DNA sequence: TGCGCCAGCAGGGCACCGGAGGAGCAGTACTTC. Translation gives CASRAPEEQYF.

The chain joins TRBV4-2 to TRBJ2-3; 10 bases agree with TRBD2. Germline V gene lookup returns CDR1 LGHNA and CDR2 YNFKEQ. The J segment lost 1 base and the V segment lost 3 bases, leaving 4 bases of the junction unmatched. This CDR3 region has 16 residues. DNA for the CDR3: TGTGCCAGCAGCCAGCTAGCGGGGGAGGGCACAGATACGCAGTATTTT. Translation: CASSQLAGEGTDTQYF.

The V call is TRBV28, the J call TRBJ1-1; D is ambiguous. Germline V gene sequence: CDR1 MDHEN, CDR2 SYDVKM. The CDR3 covers 13 residues. Trimming pared 3 bases from V and 0 bases from J, leaving 5 bases between. For the CDR3, the DNA is TGTGCCAGCAGTTTGTTTATGAACACTGAAGCTTTCTTT. Protein sequence: CASSLFMNTEAFF.

The rearrangement links TRBV15 to TRBJ1-2, with D unresolved. V was pared by 0 bases and J by 7 bases, with 12 bases between. Germline CDR1 and CDR2: LNHNV and YYDKDF (reference sequence). The CDR3 consists of 14 residues. The CDR3: CATSRDSAGSGYTF. DNA for the CDR3: TGTGCCACCAGCAGAGATAGTGCAGGCAGTGGCTACACCTTC.

V and J are TRBV7-6 and TRBJ1-1, with D uncertain. Germline CDR1 is SGHVS and CDR2 is FNYEAQ. Trimming removed 11 bases at V and 0 bases at J, with 16 bases between. This CDR3 has 14 amino acids. The CDR3 DNA follows: TGTGCCGAAAAGATGGACGATATGAACACTGAAGCTTTCTTT. Translated: CAEKMDDMNTEAFF.

The chain joins TRBV29-1 to TRBJ2-4; D possibly uses TRBD1 or TRBD2 (6 bases each). V was cut by 3 bases and J by 3 bases, with 9 bases left in between. Germline V gives CDR1 SQVTM, CDR2 ANQGSEA. CDR3 length equals 13 residues. The CDR3 DNA sequence: TGCAGCGTTGAGGAGGGGGACAAAAACATTCAGTACTTC. Amino acids: CSVEEGDKNIQYF.